These 9 T cell receptor beta chains came from one sample sequenced in a study of blood T cell repertoires in COVID-19. The method was immunoSEQ multiplex PCR; TCRdb's version includes in-frame clones alone and lacks a portion of them. The table records under 250,000 clones, roughly four fifths of them present only once. Sequencing input: PBMCs or T cells enriched from blood (not recorded which). The source of these receptors is a woman aged 40 to 49 with acute COVID-19.

The V call is TRBV19, the J call TRBJ1-4; maybe TRBD1 (5 bases). Trimming took 6 bases from V and 2 from J, leaving 13 bases between them. This CDR3 has 15 residues. Germline V gene lookup returns CDR1 LNHDA and CDR2 SQIVND (reference sequence). CDR3 loop: CASSQAAGTNEKLFF. DNA of the CDR3: TGTGCCAGTAGCCAAGCCGCAGGGACTAATGAAAAACTGTTTTTT.

The chain links TRBV11-2 to TRBJ1-3; 9 bases are a match to TRBD1. The CDR3 spans 15 residues. V dropped 5 bases and J dropped 3; count of bases not matched to a gene: 5. Germline-derived CDR1 and CDR2 are SGHAT and FQNNGV. CDR3 residues: CASSPRTGDGNTIYF. The CDR3 bases are TGTGCCAGCAGCCCCCGGACAGGGGATGGAAACACCATATATTTT.

This chain connects TRBV9 to TRBJ2-5, with unresolved D. The CDR3 sequence is 11 residues long. Germline V lookup: CDR1 SGDLS, CDR2 YYNGEE. The V end was cut by 3 bases, the J end by 4 bases, with 4 bases between. The CDR3 sequence is CASSAGETQYF. Written as DNA, the CDR3 is TGTGCCAGCAGCGCGGGAGAGACCCAGTACTTC.

The V call is TRBV4-2, the J call TRBJ2-4; 8 bases align to TRBD1. The V gene's germline CDR1 is LGHNA and CDR2 YNFKEQ. The CDR3 is 18 residues long. Unmatched junction bases numbered 17, after V lost 1 base and J lost 9 bases. The CDR3: CASSQAYTGGPRSGIQYF. CDR3 sequence (DNA): TGTGCCAGCAGCCAAGCTTATACAGGGGGACCGCGTTCTGGCATTCAGTACTTC.

This clone has just one count. The genes are TRBV6-1 and TRBJ1-5; TRBD1 is a possible D gene (6 bases). Trimming removed 3 bases at V and 7 bases at J, with 13 bases between. CDR1 and CDR2 (germline): MNHNS, SASEGT. This CDR3 region has 14 residues. The CDR3 DNA reads TGTGCCAGCAGTGAGATGGGACAATACCAGCCCCAGCATTTT. Translated, it gives CASSEMGQYQPQHF.

This chain connects TRBV7-2 to TRBJ1-3, with a weak D call TRBD1 (5 bases). The germline V gene encodes CDR1 SGHTA and CDR2 FQGNSA. The length of the CDR3 is 16 residues. V lost 5 bases and J lost 2, with 16 bases in between. DNA for the CDR3: TGTGCCAGCAGCCCTCGACAGCTAACCGCTGGAAACACCATATATTTT. It codes for CASSPRQLTAGNTIYF.

The chain combines TRBV9 with TRBJ1-6; 9 bases are shared with TRBD1. This CDR3 is 15 amino acids long. From germline, CDR1 is SGDLS and CDR2 YYNGEE. V gave up 4 bases and J gave up 10 bases; unmatched junction bases: 9. The chain's CDR3 is CASSQGQGRGSPLHF. The CDR3 DNA reads TGTGCCAGCAGCCAGGGACAGGGTAGGGGGTCACCCCTCCACTTT.

The chain has TRBV14 and TRBJ1-2; 9 nucleotides line up with TRBD1. V gave up 5 bases and J gave up 7 bases; unmatched junction bases: 5. There are 13 residues in the CDR3. Germline CDR1 reads SGHDN; CDR2 reads FVKESK. CDR3 sequence (DNA): TGTGCCAGCAGCGTGGACAGGGGTGGTGGCTACACCTTC. Its protein is CASSVDRGGGYTF. The complete variable domain, with remaining parts taken from reference TRBV14 and TRBJ1-2, reads EAGVTQFPSHSVIEKGQTVTLRCDPISGHDNLYWYRRVMGKEIKFLLHFVKESKQDESGMPNNRFLAERTGGTYSTLKVQPAELEDSGVYFCASSVDRGGGYTFGSGTRLTVV.

CDR3 bases: TGTGCCAGCAATTCTCGGACTAGCGGGGCAACCGGGGAGCTGTTTTTT. Translated: CASNSRTSGATGELFF. The rearrangement joins TRBV7-9 to TRBJ2-2; 12 bases match TRBD2. With V trimmed by 7 bases and J by 5 bases, 8 bases remained unmatched. The CDR3 is made up of 16 amino acids. Germline loops: CDR1 SEHNR, CDR2 FQNEAQ (reference sequence).